The T cell receptor (beta chain) under discussion was sequenced for a study of cytotoxic CD8 clonotypes in ibrutinib-treated CLL. Cryopreserved PBMCs yielded approximately 2 micrograms of genomic DNA for TCR beta libraries. The method was immunoSEQ multiplex PCR; TCRdb's version includes in-frame clones alone and lacks a portion of them. Found here are 55,000 to 60,000 clones, roughly 54% of them singletons; the top ten hold 20% to 30%. Germline CDR1 LNHDA, CDR2 SQIVND (reference sequence). Trimming left V 6 bases short and J 0 bases short, with 9 bases between. The CDR3 contains 15 residues. This chain connects TRBV19 to TRBJ1-6; no definite D call. The specimen comprised PBMCs, sampled at disease progression, from a patient treated with ibrutinib. This sequence originates from a human donor with chronic lymphocytic leukemia. The CDR3 is CASRDGSSYNSPLHF. CDR3 sequence (DNA): TGTGCCAGTAGGGACGGGAGCTCCTATAATTCACCCCTCCACTTT.